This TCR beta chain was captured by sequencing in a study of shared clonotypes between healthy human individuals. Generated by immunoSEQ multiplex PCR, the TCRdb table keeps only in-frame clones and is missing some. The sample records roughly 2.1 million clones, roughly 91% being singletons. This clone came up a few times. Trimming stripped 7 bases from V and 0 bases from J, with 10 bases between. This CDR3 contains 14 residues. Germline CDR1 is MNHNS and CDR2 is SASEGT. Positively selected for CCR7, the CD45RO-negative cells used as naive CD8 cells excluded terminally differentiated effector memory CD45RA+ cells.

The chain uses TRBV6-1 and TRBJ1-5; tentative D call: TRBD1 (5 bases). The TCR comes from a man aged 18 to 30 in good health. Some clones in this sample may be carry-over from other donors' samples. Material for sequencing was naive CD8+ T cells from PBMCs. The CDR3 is CASMGRYSNQPQHF. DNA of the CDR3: TGTGCCAGCATGGGACGGTATAGCAATCAGCCCCAGCATTTT.